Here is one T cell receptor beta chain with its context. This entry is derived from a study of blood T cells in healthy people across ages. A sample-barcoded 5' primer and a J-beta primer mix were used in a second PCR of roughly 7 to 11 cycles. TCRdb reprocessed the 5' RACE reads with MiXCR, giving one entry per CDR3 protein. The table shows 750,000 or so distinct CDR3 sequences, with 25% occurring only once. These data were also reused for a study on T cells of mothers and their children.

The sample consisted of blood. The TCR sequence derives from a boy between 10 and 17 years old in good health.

CDR3 sequence: CASSAGPRGSEQFF. CDR3 sequence (DNA): TGTGCCAGCAGCGCGGGACCCCGGGGTAGTGAGCAGTTCTTC. The V call is TRBV7-2, the J call TRBJ2-1; TRBD2 might be the D (6 bases). The germline gives CDR1 SGHTA, CDR2 FQGNSA. V lost 5 bases and J lost 9, with 17 bases in between. This CDR3 has 14 residues.